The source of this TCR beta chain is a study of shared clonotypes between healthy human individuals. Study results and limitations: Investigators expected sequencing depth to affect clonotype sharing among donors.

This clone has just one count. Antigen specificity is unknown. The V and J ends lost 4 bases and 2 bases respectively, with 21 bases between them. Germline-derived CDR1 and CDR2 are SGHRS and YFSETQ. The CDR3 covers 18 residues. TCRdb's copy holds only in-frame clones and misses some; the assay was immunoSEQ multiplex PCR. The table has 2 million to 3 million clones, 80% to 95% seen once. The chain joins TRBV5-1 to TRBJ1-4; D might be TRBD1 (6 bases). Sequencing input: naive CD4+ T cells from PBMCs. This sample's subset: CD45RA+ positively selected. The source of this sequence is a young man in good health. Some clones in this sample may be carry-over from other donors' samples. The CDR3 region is CASSPLVRGRSTNEKLFF. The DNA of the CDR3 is TGCGCCAGCAGCCCGTTAGTGAGGGGGAGGTCGACTAATGAAAAACTGTTTTTT.